One and the same sample provided the 10 T cell receptor beta chains below, sequenced in a study of graft-versus-host responses after intestinal transplantation. Clones were sequenced by immunoSEQ multiplex PCR, and TCRdb holds only the in-frame ones, with some missing. The sample comprises around 39,000 clones, roughly 89% of which are singletons, and roughly 7.1% rests with the top ten. Material: PBMCs, obtained 260 to 270 days after transplant. These receptors originate from a human patient who received an intestinal transplant, so some T cells may come from the graft donor.

The genes are TRBV4-1 and TRBJ1-6; D remains unclear. The germline V gene has CDR1 MGHRA and CDR2 YSYEKL. V lost 0 bases to trimming and J lost 9 bases, with 12 bases between them. The CDR3 covers 15 residues. The DNA of the CDR3 is TGCGCCAGCAGCCAAGAGGAGGGTGGATTTTCACCCCTCCACTTT. It yields the protein CASSQEEGGFSPLHF.

J is TRBJ2-1 and V is TRBV9; D call uncertain. Trimming pared 4 bases from V and 7 bases from J, leaving 15 bases between. CDR3 length: 14 amino acids. CDR1 SGDLS and CDR2 YYNGEE come from the germline V gene. CDR3 DNA sequence: TGTGCCAGCAGCCCTGGTGCGGTTAGGAATGAGCAGTTCTTC. As protein: CASSPGAVRNEQFF.

This chain uses TRBV30 with TRBJ1-1; no firm D call. CDR1 and CDR2 from the germline V gene are GTSNPN and SVGIG (reference sequence). The V end lost 2 bases, the J end lost 1 base, and 5 bases lay between the germline ends. CDR3 length equals 12 residues. CDR3 in amino acids: CAWSFANTEAFF. The CDR3 DNA reads TGTGCCTGGAGTTTTGCGAACACTGAAGCTTTCTTT.

In this sample, this clone turned up a few times. This chain links TRBV5-4 with TRBJ1-1; D is ambiguous. V was trimmed by 0 bases and J by 1 base, leaving 4 bases between them. This CDR3 comprises 13 residues. CDR1 and CDR2 (germline): SGHNT, YYREEE (reference sequence). In DNA, the CDR3 is TGTGCCAGCAGCTTGGACTCGAACACTGAAGCTTTCTTT. Protein sequence: CASSLDSNTEAFF. Variable domain in full (rest from reference TRBV5-4 and TRBJ1-1): ETGVTQSPTHLIKTRGQQVTLRCSSQSGHNTVSWYQQALGQGPQFIFQYYREEENGRGNFPPRFSGLQFPNYSSELNVNALELDDSALYLCASSLDSNTEAFFGQGTRLTVV.

This sequence joins TRBV5-1 and TRBJ1-6, with D perhaps TRBD1 (6 bases). Germline CDR1 reads SGHRS; CDR2 reads YFSETQ. Trimming cost V 1 base and J 10 bases, with 15 bases left between them. The CDR3 runs to 15 residues. CDR3 region: CASSLREGVGSPLHF. CDR3 sequence (DNA): TGCGCCAGCAGCTTGAGGGAGGGGGTCGGATCACCCCTCCACTTT.

This clone has just one count. The chain has TRBV27 and TRBJ1-5; D ambiguous. The CDR3 runs to 15 residues. V lost 5 bases and J 3 bases, leaving 14 bases between the germline ends. Germline CDR1 MNHEY, CDR2 SMNVEV (reference sequence). This CDR3 is CASSLTRSSNQPQHF. CDR3 sequence (DNA): TGTGCCAGCAGTCTAACTCGTTCCTCCAATCAGCCCCAGCATTTT.

The genes are TRBV2 and TRBJ1-4; TRBD1 is a possible D gene (5 bases). The CDR3 is 15 amino acids. Trimming took off 7 bases at V and 4 bases at J, with 16 bases between the two ends. Germline V gives CDR1 SNHLY, CDR2 FYNNEI. The CDR3 region is CASNFGGDFNEKLFF. The CDR3 nucleotides read TGTGCCAGCAATTTCGGGGGGGACTTTAATGAAAAACTGTTTTTT.

This chain joins TRBV11-2 and TRBJ2-5; D remains unclear. Germline CDR1 SGHAT, CDR2 FQNNGV. The ends were cut back, 5 bases at V and 9 bases at J, with 10 bases in the middle. CDR3 length: 11 amino acids. This chain's CDR3 is CASSPNYSQYF. In nucleotides, the CDR3 is TGTGCCAGCAGCCCGAATTATTCCCAGTACTTC.

The rearrangement joins TRBV19 to TRBJ1-5, with a weak D call TRBD1 (6 bases). Germline V gives CDR1 LNHDA, CDR2 SQIVND (reference sequence). The V end lost 4 bases, the J end lost 3 bases, and 16 bases lay between the germline ends. The CDR3 is 16 amino acids. The CDR3 DNA sequence: TGTGCCAGTAGTACCCCTACAGGGTTCCACAATCAGCCCCAGCATTTT. Encoded protein: CASSTPTGFHNQPQHF.

This rearrangement joins TRBV30 to TRBJ2-1, with D uncertain. V was clipped by 3 bases and J by 4 bases, with 16 bases between them. The CDR3 is 15 residues long. In germline, CDR1 is GTSNPN, CDR2 SVGIG (reference sequence). DNA for the CDR3: TGTGCCTGGAGCGTGTTACACAGTGCGTACAATGAGCAGTTCTTC. Translating it yields CAWSVLHSAYNEQFF.